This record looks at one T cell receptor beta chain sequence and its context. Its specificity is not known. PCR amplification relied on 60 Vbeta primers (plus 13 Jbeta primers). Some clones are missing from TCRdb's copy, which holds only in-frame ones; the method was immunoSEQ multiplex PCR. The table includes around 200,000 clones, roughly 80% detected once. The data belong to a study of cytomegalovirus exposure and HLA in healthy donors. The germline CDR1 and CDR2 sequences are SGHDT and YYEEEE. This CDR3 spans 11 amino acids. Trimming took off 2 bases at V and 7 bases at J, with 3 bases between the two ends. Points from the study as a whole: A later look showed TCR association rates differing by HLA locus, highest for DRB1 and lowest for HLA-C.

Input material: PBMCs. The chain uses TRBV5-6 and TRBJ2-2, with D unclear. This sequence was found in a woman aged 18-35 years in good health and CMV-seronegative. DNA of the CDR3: TGTGCCAGCAGCTTTCACGGGGAGCTGTTTTTT. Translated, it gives CASSFHGELFF.